Presented here are 24 T cell receptor beta chains from one specimen sequenced in a study of T cell clonotyping in hematopoietic cell transplantation listed by TCRdb under 2021. What this sample's time point label stands for: 100 days after allo-HCT. The library was made by the immunoSEQ multiplex PCR assay. This is the immuneACCESS table as TCRdb keeps it, with only in-frame sequences that have V and J called. A part of the clones is gone; compared with another copy, unresolved V genes explain less than half, and the rest is unexplained. The sample records 9,200 or so clones, approximately 96% of which are singletons. The ten largest clones add up to 2.4% of the sample. Sequenced here: peripheral blood mononuclear cells, sampled 100 days after allogeneic stem cell transplant. The receptors stem from a male patient aged 60 to 75 who had an allogeneic stem cell transplant from a related donor, so the T cells may come from the graft donor. Some clones in this sample may be carry-over from other donors' samples.

The chain couples TRBV6-1 to TRBJ2-7; D assignment may be TRBD1 or TRBD2 (5 bases each). V was pared by 5 bases and J by 3 bases, with 8 bases between. This CDR3 has 12 amino acids. From germline, CDR1 is MNHNS and CDR2 SASEGT. The CDR3 is CASSRDGYEQYF. CDR3 sequence (DNA): TGTGCCAGCAGTCGGGACGGCTACGAGCAGTACTTC.

The chain carries TRBV6-1 and TRBJ2-7; TRBD1 matches at 7 bases. This CDR3 contains 14 residues. The V and J ends lost 5 bases and 3 bases, in that order; junction bases with no gene match: 7. Germline CDR1 MNHNS, CDR2 SASEGT. This chain's CDR3 is CASSTTGHLYEQYF. In DNA, the CDR3 is TGTGCCAGCAGTACGACAGGGCACCTCTACGAGCAGTACTTC.

This chain connects TRBV5-4 to TRBJ2-7, with 7 bases identical to TRBD1. The germline gives CDR1 SGHNT, CDR2 YYREEE (reference sequence). With V trimmed by 4 bases and J by 5 bases, 12 bases remained unmatched. CDR3 length equals 15 residues. CDR3 region: CASSPGTAVGDEQYF. In DNA, the CDR3 is TGTGCCAGCAGCCCCGGGACAGCGGTAGGTGACGAGCAGTACTTC.

The J gene is TRBJ1-5, the V gene TRBV6-5; 7 nucleotides match TRBD1. CDR1 is MNHEY and CDR2 is SVGAGI in the germline V gene. The CDR3 covers 14 residues. The junction had 4 bases not matched to a gene; V was cut back by 6 bases and J by 2 bases. The CDR3 here is CASRGGGGNQPQHF. The DNA of the CDR3 is TGTGCCAGCAGGGGAGGGGGCGGCAATCAGCCCCAGCATTTT.

This clone showed up just once. The chain links TRBV19 to TRBJ1-5, with D perhaps matching TRBD1 (5 bases). Germline V lookup: CDR1 LNHDA, CDR2 SQIVND (reference sequence). Trimming pared 8 bases from V and 3 bases from J, leaving 8 bases between. CDR3 length: 12 residues. Here the CDR3 DNA reads TGTGCCAGTGGGGCCCTCAATCAGCCCCAGCATTTT. Protein: CASGALNQPQHF. Combining the CDR3 with reference TRBV19 and TRBJ1-5 gives the whole variable domain DGGITQSPKYLFRKEGQNVTLSCEQNLNHDAMYWYRQDPGQGLRLIYYSQIVNDFQKGDIAEGYSVSREKKESFPLTVTSAQKNPTAFYLCASGALNQPQHFGDGTRLSIL.

The chain combines TRBV19 with TRBJ1-2; D is unresolved. The CDR3 covers 13 residues. Germline lookup yields CDR1 LNHDA and CDR2 SQIVND (reference sequence). V lost 0 bases and J lost 5, with 7 bases in between. The CDR3 nucleotides are TGTGCCAGTAGTATAGATGGCAGTTATGGCTACACCTTC. This codes for CASSIDGSYGYTF. Supplemented by reference TRBV19 and TRBJ1-2, the full variable domain reads DGGITQSPKYLFRKEGQNVTLSCEQNLNHDAMYWYRQDPGQGLRLIYYSQIVNDFQKGDIAEGYSVSREKKESFPLTVTSAQKNPTAFYLCASSIDGSYGYTFGSGTRLTVV.

V and J are TRBV30 and TRBJ1-1; TRBD1 might be the D (6 bases). Germline V gene data show CDR1 as GTSNPN and CDR2 as SVGIG (reference sequence). The CDR3 totals 12 residues. V lost 6 bases, J lost 2 bases, and 10 bases lay in between. The CDR3, as DNA: TGTGCCTGTCACAGGGTTAACACTGAAGCTTTCTTT. This encodes CACHRVNTEAFF.

V usage is TRBV25-1 and J usage is TRBJ1-2, with a tentative D call TRBD1 (5 bases). V was pared by 5 bases and J by 8 bases, with 30 bases between. CDR1 and CDR2 from the germline V gene are MGHDK and SYGVNS. The CDR3 has 18 amino acids. The DNA of the CDR3 is TGTGCCAGCAGTACTACTCCAAAACCGGGACGCCAGCTCAGGGGCTACACCTTC. Protein sequence: CASSTTPKPGRQLRGYTF.

V and J are TRBV25-1 and TRBJ2-3; 8 bases line up with TRBD1. After removal of 7 bases from V and 2 bases from J, the junction contained 8 bases not matched to a gene. The germline V gene encodes CDR1 MGHDK and CDR2 SYGVNS. The CDR3 spans 15 residues. The CDR3 reads CASTFGTGPTDTQYF. As DNA, the CDR3 is TGTGCCAGCACGTTCGGGACAGGTCCCACAGATACGCAGTATTTT.

V and J are TRBV27 and TRBJ2-7, with 7 positions matching TRBD1. The CDR3 totals 15 residues. CDR1 and CDR2 (germline): MNHEY, SMNVEV (reference sequence). Trimming removed 3 bases from V and 0 bases from J; junction bases left unmatched: 5. The CDR3 DNA sequence: TGTGCCAGCAGTTTTACAGGGGCCCTCTCCTACGAGCAGTACTTC. Its protein is CASSFTGALSYEQYF.

This sequence joins TRBV4-1 and TRBJ2-5; D is unclear. The CDR3 spans 14 residues. Trimming removed 1 base from V and 4 bases from J, with 10 bases in between. Germline CDR1 MGHRA, CDR2 YSYEKL. In DNA, the CDR3 is TGCGCCAGCAGCCAAGTACCGGTCGGAGAGACCCAGTACTTC. Translated: CASSQVPVGETQYF.

The chain joins TRBV7-6 to TRBJ2-5, with D hard to call. Germline V lookup: CDR1 SGHVS, CDR2 FNYEAQ. The CDR3 covers 13 residues. V was clipped by 0 bases and J by 5 bases, with 7 bases between them. CDR3 DNA: TGTGCCAGCAGCTTAGCGCATGGGGAGACCCAGTACTTC. This sequence encodes CASSLAHGETQYF.

This clone turned up a few times. The genes are TRBV2 and TRBJ2-5, with 8 bases that match TRBD2. Trimming removed 7 bases from V and 4 bases from J; junction bases left unmatched: 8. The germline CDR1 and CDR2 sequences are SNHLY and FYNNEI. This CDR3 has 14 residues. The chain's CDR3 is CASKQGGGIETQYF. In DNA form, the CDR3 reads TGTGCCAGCAAACAGGGCGGGGGGATAGAGACCCAGTACTTC.

The gene calls are TRBV6-5 and TRBJ2-4, with D possibly being TRBD2 (6 bases). Germline V gene lookup returns CDR1 MNHEY and CDR2 SVGAGI. The CDR3 covers 14 residues. The ends were cut back, 7 bases at V and 1 base at J, with 11 bases in the middle. The CDR3 DNA follows: TGTGCCAGCACCTCCGGAGGGGCCAAAAACATTCAGTACTTC. Protein: CASTSGGAKNIQYF.

The CDR3: CASISGTLNTEAFF. CDR3 DNA: TGTGCCAGCATCTCCGGGACACTGAACACTGAAGCTTTCTTT. The chain employs TRBV5-6 and TRBJ1-1; possible D gene TRBD1, 6 bases. Deletions cut 6 bases from V and 0 bases from J, with 12 bases between. Germline V gene data show CDR1 as SGHDT and CDR2 as YYEEEE. The CDR3 runs to 14 residues.

V is TRBV2 and J is TRBJ2-1; 7 bases match TRBD2. J was trimmed by 5 bases and V by 3 bases; bases with no gene match: 7. Germline V gene sequence: CDR1 SNHLY, CDR2 FYNNEI. CDR3 size: 15 residues. The CDR3 is CASSEERGHDNEQFF. In DNA form, the CDR3 reads TGTGCCAGCAGTGAGGAGCGGGGCCATGACAATGAGCAGTTCTTC.

The rearrangement joins TRBV5-1 to TRBJ1-3, with TRBD1 as a possible D gene (6 bases). The CDR3 has 17 residues. Germline-derived CDR1 and CDR2 are SGHRS and YFSETQ. Between the trimmed V and J ends, which lost 0 bases and 4 bases, there was a span of 17 bases. CDR3 DNA: TGCGCCAGCAGCTTGGCCCCCCAGGGGATTTCCGGAAACACCATATATTTT. Translated: CASSLAPQGISGNTIYF.

V usage is TRBV19 and J usage is TRBJ2-7, with TRBD1 as a possible D gene (5 bases). With 3 bases removed from V and 2 bases from J, the gap between germline ends came to 5 bases. The CDR3 totals 12 residues. Per the germline V gene, CDR1 is LNHDA and CDR2 is SQIVND (reference sequence). CDR3 bases: TGTGCCAGTAGTATGGGGCCCTACGAGCAGTACTTC. Translated, it gives CASSMGPYEQYF. Combining the CDR3 with reference TRBV19 and TRBJ2-7 gives the whole variable domain DGGITQSPKYLFRKEGQNVTLSCEQNLNHDAMYWYRQDPGQGLRLIYYSQIVNDFQKGDIAEGYSVSREKKESFPLTVTSAQKNPTAFYLCASSMGPYEQYFGPGTRLTVT.

This chain uses TRBV5-4 with TRBJ2-5; no clear D. Looked up from germline, CDR1 is SGHNT and CDR2 is YYREEE (reference sequence). The CDR3 totals 15 residues. Trimming removed 0 bases from V and 1 base from J, with 10 bases in between. CDR3 nucleotide sequence: TGTGCCAGCAGCTTGGATCGCGAATTCCAAGAGACCCAGTACTTC. Protein product: CASSLDREFQETQYF.

V and J are TRBV19 and TRBJ1-6, with D perhaps TRBD1 (6 bases). CDR3 length: 13 amino acids. V lost 10 bases to trimming and J lost 7 bases, with 14 bases between them. Germline CDR1 is LNHDA and CDR2 is SQIVND (reference sequence). CDR3 bases: TGTGCCACCAAAAGGGGGGAGAATTCACCCCTCCACTTT. This codes for CATKRGENSPLHF. The complete variable domain, with remaining parts taken from reference TRBV19 and TRBJ1-6, reads DGGITQSPKYLFRKEGQNVTLSCEQNLNHDAMYWYRQDPGQGLRLIYYSQIVNDFQKGDIAEGYSVSREKKESFPLTVTSAQKNPTAFYLCATKRGENSPLHFGNGTRLTVT.

This clone was recorded once. This sequence joins TRBV2 and TRBJ1-6, with D perhaps TRBD1 (5 bases). V was clipped by 9 bases and J by 14 bases, with 17 bases between them. Germline values: CDR1 SNHLY, CDR2 FYNNEI. This CDR3 is 12 amino acids long. The CDR3 loop is CASRDRPLTLHF. The CDR3 region has the DNA TGTGCCAGTCGGGACCGACCTTTAACCCTCCACTTT.

This chain links TRBV5-8 with TRBJ1-1, with TRBD1 matching 7 bases. Trimming removed 0 bases from V and 6 bases from J; junction bases left unmatched: 8. The CDR3 extends over 15 amino acids. CDR1 and CDR2 from the germline V gene are SGHTS and YDEGEE. Here the CDR3 DNA reads TGTGCCAGCAGCTTGGGCGACAGGGAAGGGGCTGAAGCTTTCTTT. Protein: CASSLGDREGAEAFF.

J is TRBJ2-7 and V is TRBV6-6, with D maybe TRBD2 (7 bases). CDR1 is MNHNY, CDR2 SVGAGI, per germline (reference sequence). The germline V and J ends were trimmed by 6 bases and 5 bases, with 11 bases remaining between them. CDR3 size: 12 residues. CDR3 sequence: CASSRGGDEQYF. CDR3 bases: TGTGCCAGCAGCAGAGGGGGGGACGAGCAGTACTTC.

The chain carries TRBV28 and TRBJ1-2, with 10 bases that match TRBD1. The CDR3 extends over 14 amino acids. The V gene end was trimmed by 8 bases and the J gene end by 2 bases; junction bases not matched to a gene: 5. The germline V gene encodes CDR1 MDHEN and CDR2 SYDVKM. This chain's CDR3 is CASLRQGANYGYTF. In DNA form, the CDR3 reads TGTGCCAGCCTCCGACAGGGGGCCAACTATGGCTACACCTTC.